Listed below are T cell receptor beta chains from one sample, sequenced in a study of T cell responses to AZD1222 COVID-19 vaccine. Measured with immunoSEQ multiplex PCR; TCRdb has only the in-frame clones, and not every one. Of 100,000 to 150,000 clones listed, under 95% were seen once; the top ten hold around 1%. The sample consisted of peripheral blood, taken 28 days after the second AZD1222 dose. These receptors were collected from an adult who received the AZD1222 COVID-19 vaccine. CDR3s include the opening cysteine and the closing phenylalanine or tryptophan. The D gene is left open where the match is weak. Rows may omit the clone size; those that give it use once, few, many or a size class.

TRBV5-6	TRBD2	TRBJ2-4	NA	TGTGCCAGCAGCAGGGGACTAGTCCCAAACATTCAGTACTTC	CASSRGLVPNIQYF
TRBV6-5	NA	TRBJ1-1	NA	TGTGCCAGCAGCCTTACAGTGCTGAACACTGAAGCTTTCTTT	CASSLTVLNTEAFF
TRBV6-5	TRBD2	TRBJ2-7	NA	TGTGCCAGCAGGGAGACTAGCATCGACTATGAGCAGTACTTC	CASRETSIDYEQYF
TRBV5-1	TRBD2	TRBJ2-3	NA	TGCGCCAGCAGCCCTAGCGGGAGCACAGATACGCAGTATTTT	CASSPSGSTDTQYF
TRBV7-9	TRBD1	TRBJ1-6	NA	TGTGCCAGCATCTCGGACAGGGGGCTTTTGAATTCACCCCTCCACTTT	CASISDRGLLNSPLHF
TRBV9	TRBD1	TRBJ2-7	NA	TGTGCCAGCAGCGCCAGGGGACAGGGGGACTACGAGCAGTACTTC	CASSARGQGDYEQYF
TRBV7-9	NA	TRBJ1-2	NA	TGTGCCAGCAGCCTCCGGGACCTCTACACCTTC	CASSLRDLYTF
TRBV24-1	NA	TRBJ1-1	NA	TGTGCCACCACCCTCTGGGAAGCTTTCTTT	CATTLWEAFF
TRBV7-9	NA	TRBJ2-5	NA	TGTGCCAGCGAAGGGGGGGGCGCGGATATCGAGACCCAGTACTTC	CASEGGGADIETQYF
TRBV7-3	NA	TRBJ2-3	NA	TGTGCCAGCAGCACACAGAGAACAGATACGCAGTATTTT	CASSTQRTDTQYF
TRBV6-1	NA	TRBJ2-7	NA	TGTGCCAGCAGTGAATTAAACGACTACGAGCAGTACTTC	CASSELNDYEQYF
TRBV5-4	NA	TRBJ2-1	once	TGTGCCAGCAGCTTGGCGGGGGCTAGGGTGTACAATGAGCAGTTCTTC	CASSLAGARVYNEQFF
TRBV28	TRBD2	TRBJ2-3	NA	TGTGCCAGCAGTGGAATAGCGGGAGCCGGGACAGATACGCAGTATTTT	CASSGIAGAGTDTQYF
TRBV13	NA	TRBJ2-5	NA	TGTGCCAGCAGTGTAAGGGGGGGCAGAGAGACCCAGTACTTC	CASSVRGGRETQYF
TRBV5-1	NA	TRBJ2-5	NA	TGCGCCAGCAGCTTGGGACAGCCTCAAGAGACCCAGTACTTC	CASSLGQPQETQYF
TRBV28	NA	TRBJ2-2	NA	TGTGCCAGCAGTAGCCTCACCGGGGAGCTGTTTTTT	CASSSLTGELFF
TRBV9	NA	TRBJ1-5	once	TGTGCCAGCAGCACCGGCGTCGGAATCGGCAATCAGCCCCAGCATTTT	CASSTGVGIGNQPQHF
TRBV11-2	TRBD1	TRBJ1-2	NA	TGTGCCAGCAGCTTGGCAGGGGGGAACTATGGCTACACCTTC	CASSLAGGNYGYTF
TRBV5-6	NA	TRBJ2-3	NA	TGTGCCAGCAGCGGGGGGATTTCCACAGATACGCAGTATTTT	CASSGGISTDTQYF
TRBV9	NA	TRBJ1-2	NA	TGTGCCAGCAGCGTTGGGCAGGGGAACTATGGCTACACCTTC	CASSVGQGNYGYTF
TRBV25-1	TRBD2	TRBJ2-1	NA	TGTGCCAGCAGTACTAGCGGATCTTACAATGAGCAGTTCTTC	CASSTSGSYNEQFF
TRBV11-3	NA	TRBJ1-1	NA	TGTGCCAGCAGCTTAGCCCTCAGGGGAATTCTCAAGGTGATTACTGAAGCTTTCTTT	CASSLALRGILKVITEAFF
TRBV6-4	TRBD1	TRBJ1-5	medium-sized	TGTGCCAGCAGTGAGGGGACAGGGGGCAATCAGCCCCAGCATTTT	CASSEGTGGNQPQHF
TRBV7-9	NA	TRBJ2-2	NA	TGTGCCAGCAGCACACGACTAAACACCGGGGAGCTGTTTTTT	CASSTRLNTGELFF
TRBV3-1/TRBV3-2	TRBD2	TRBJ2-1	NA	TGTGCCAGCAGCCCGGGGACTAGCGGGAGGGTAGATGAGCAGTTCTTC	CASSPGTSGRVDEQFF
TRBV10-3	TRBD1	TRBJ2-7	once	TGTGCCATCGAAATCGGACAGGGTTCCTACGAGCAGTACTTC	CAIEIGQGSYEQYF
TRBV6-1	TRBD1	TRBJ1-4	NA	TGTGCCAGCAGTAAAGGGCTTTGGACAGGGCACAATGAAAAACTGTTTTTT	CASSKGLWTGHNEKLFF
TRBV12-5	NA	TRBJ1-2	NA	TGTGCTAGTGGTTTGGCCCCCGGGACATACTATGGCTACACCTTC	CASGLAPGTYYGYTF
TRBV7-3	NA	TRBJ2-1	once	TGTGCCAGCAGCTCCAGCGGGCTACAGTACAATGAGCAGTTCTTC	CASSSSGLQYNEQFF
TRBV5-1	NA	TRBJ1-1	NA	TGCGCCAGCAGCTTATTAGTCATGAACACTGAAGCTTTCTTT	CASSLLVMNTEAFF
TRBV6-2/TRBV6-3	TRBD1	TRBJ2-7	NA	TGTGCCAGCAGTTCCTTTGGACAGGGATCCTACGAGCAGTACTTC	CASSSFGQGSYEQYF
TRBV11-1	NA	TRBJ1-3	NA	TGTGCCAGCAGCCGGGACACCTCTGGAAACACCATATATTTT	CASSRDTSGNTIYF
TRBV28	NA	TRBJ1-2	NA	TGTGCCGCTCACGGACAGTACTATGGCTACACCTTC	CAAHGQYYGYTF
TRBV12-5	NA	TRBJ1-1	NA	TGTGCTAGTTCGGGGCTGAACACTGAAGCTTTCTTT	CASSGLNTEAFF
TRBV28	TRBD1	TRBJ2-1	NA	TGTGCCAGCAGTTTAAGTGGGACAGGGTCCAATGAGCAGTTCTTC	CASSLSGTGSNEQFF
TRBV5-1	NA	TRBJ2-7	NA	TGCGCCAGCAGCTTATTTGGTGGGTACGAGCAGTACTTC	CASSLFGGYEQYF
TRBV7-3	NA	TRBJ2-3	NA	TGTGCCAGCAGCTTTCTTGGCACAGATACGCAGTATTTT	CASSFLGTDTQYF
TRBV5-1	TRBD1	TRBJ1-2	few	TGCGCCAGCACTATCAGTCAGGGGGCCGGTGGCTACACCTTC	CASTISQGAGGYTF
TRBV4-2	TRBD2	TRBJ2-7	NA	TGTGCCAGCAGCCAAGAACTAGCGGAGTCCTACGAGCAGTACTTC	CASSQELAESYEQYF
TRBV5-1	TRBD1	TRBJ2-2	NA	TGCGCCAGCAGCAAGGGACAGGGGGCGACCGGGGAGCTGTTTTTT	CASSKGQGATGELFF
TRBV27	NA	TRBJ2-4	NA	TGTGCCAGCAGTCCACGAACCATAGACAGCGTAGCCAAAAACATTCAGTACTTC	CASSPRTIDSVAKNIQYF
TRBV6-5	TRBD1	TRBJ1-2	NA	TGTGCCAGCGGGGACAGGGGAGCCGGCACCTTC	CASGDRGAGTF
TRBV5-1	NA	TRBJ2-7	few	TGCGCCAGCAGCTTGGTAGACAGGAGTGCATCCTACGAGCAGTACTTC	CASSLVDRSASYEQYF
TRBV5-1	NA	TRBJ1-2	NA	TGCGCCAGCAGCCCCCGATCGACAGGAAACTATGGCTACACCTTC	CASSPRSTGNYGYTF
TRBV7-9	NA	TRBJ1-3	NA	TGTGCCAGCAGCCCGAGGGGGGCTGGAAACACCATATATTTT	CASSPRGAGNTIYF
TRBV29-1	NA	TRBJ1-2	NA	TGCAGCGTTGAAGGAAGCCTCAACCCCTCCTTAGGTGGCTACACCTTC	CSVEGSLNPSLGGYTF